This TCR beta chain derives from a study of blood T cell repertoires in COVID-19. Study details: Samples representing acute and convalescent COVID-19 were sourced from the United States, Italy and Spain. In each case, the material was cDNA or gDNA derived from T cells, B-cell-depleted T cells, or PBMCs.

J gave up 6 bases and V 7 bases, and 6 bases lay outside the gene matches. From germline, CDR1 is SGHTA and CDR2 FQGTGA. The CDR3 totals 14 residues. Original handling: Amplification of reference gene primers was used by the study to estimate nucleated cell counts. Some clones are missing from TCRdb's copy, which holds only in-frame ones; the method was immunoSEQ multiplex PCR. D and trimming come from the DNA, and the V and J calls and clone size come from that table. The sample records about 130,000 clones, nearly 90% being singletons. The clonotype originates from a woman of 80 years or more with acute or convalescent COVID-19. The material sequenced was peripheral blood. The J gene is TRBJ1-4, the V gene TRBV7-3; the match to TRBD1 covers 9 bases. The CDR3 DNA follows: TGTGCCAGCATCCCGGGACAGGGTGATGAAAAACTGTTTTTT. Translated: CASIPGQGDEKLFF.